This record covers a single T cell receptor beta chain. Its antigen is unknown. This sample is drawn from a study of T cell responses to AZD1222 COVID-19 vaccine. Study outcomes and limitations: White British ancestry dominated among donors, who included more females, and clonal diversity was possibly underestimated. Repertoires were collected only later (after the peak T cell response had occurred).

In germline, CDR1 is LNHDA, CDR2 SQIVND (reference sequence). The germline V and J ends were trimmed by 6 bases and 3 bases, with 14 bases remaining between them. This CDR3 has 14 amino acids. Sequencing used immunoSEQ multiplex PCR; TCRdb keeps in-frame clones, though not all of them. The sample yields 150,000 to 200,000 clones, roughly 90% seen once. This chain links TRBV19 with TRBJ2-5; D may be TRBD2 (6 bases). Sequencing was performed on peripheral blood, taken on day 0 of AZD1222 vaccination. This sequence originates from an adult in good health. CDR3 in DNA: TGTGCCAGTAGCCCGGGACTTCTGGAAGAGACCCAGTACTTC. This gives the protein CASSPGLLEETQYF.